These 23 T cell receptor beta chains came from one sample sequenced in a study of Graves' ophthalmopathy and Graves' hyperthyroidism. The study amplified TCR beta CDR3 regions using RNA transcripts. HTBI primers served in a first-round RT-PCR, which a second-round multiplex PCR followed. In TCRdb, the multiplex PCR reads were re-called with MiXCR into one record per CDR3 protein. The data contain hundreds of thousands of distinct CDR3 sequences, roughly 20% of them seen just once; the ten biggest clones take up about 6.6%. Source material: peripheral blood. The source is a woman under 30 with stable Graves' hyperthyroidism. Some clones in this sample may be carry-over from other donors' samples.

The chain carries TRBV5-1 and TRBJ2-7, with D perhaps TRBD1 (7 bases). CDR1 is SGHRS and CDR2 is YFSETQ in the germline V gene. Trimming shortened V by 0 bases and J by 3 bases, and 13 bases separated the two germline ends. The CDR3 runs 15 residues. The CDR3 nucleotides are TGCGCCAGCAGCTTGGTAGCAGGGGGGATCTACGAGCAGTACTTC. Its protein is CASSLVAGGIYEQYF.

This chain uses TRBV10-3 with TRBJ2-7; the match to TRBD2 covers 8 bases. Germline assignment: CDR1 ENHRY and CDR2 SYGVKD. With V trimmed by 11 bases and J by 7 bases, 16 bases remained unmatched. This CDR3 region has 14 residues. CDR3: CAGAAGVPGGEQYF. In DNA form, the CDR3 reads TGTGCCGGCGCAGCGGGAGTCCCCGGGGGGGAGCAGTACTTC.

This clonotype was detected ten times or more. The J gene is TRBJ1-2, the V gene TRBV2; D is ambiguous. Germline CDR1 and CDR2: SNHLY and FYNNEI. This CDR3 region has 13 residues. Trimming took off 9 bases at V and 4 bases at J, with 15 bases between the two ends. Written as DNA, the CDR3 is TGTGCCAGGGAGGGAGTCGGTGGCTATGGCTACACCTTC. Translated: CAREGVGGYGYTF.

This rearrangement joins TRBV6-4 to TRBJ1-1; D ambiguous. Trimming pared 3 bases from V and 5 bases from J, leaving 13 bases between. The germline CDR1 and CDR2 sequences are MRHNA and SNTAGT. The CDR3 runs 14 residues. The DNA of the CDR3 is TGTGCCAGCAGTGAAAGCGAGGGTGGGACTGAAGCTTTCTTT. This encodes CASSESEGGTEAFF.

Ten or more counts support this clonotype. V usage is TRBV5-1 and J usage is TRBJ1-6; 10 bases match TRBD1. V shed 4 bases and J 7 bases; nucleotides not matched to a gene: 5. Germline CDR1 SGHRS, CDR2 YFSETQ. This CDR3 is 15 amino acids long. Here the CDR3 DNA reads TGCGCCAGCAGCCCAACGGGACAGGGGAATTCACCCCTCCACTTT. This gives the protein CASSPTGQGNSPLHF.

The sample holds many counts of this clonotype. The gene calls are TRBV7-2 and TRBJ2-5; 11 bases map to TRBD2. The germline gives CDR1 SGHTA, CDR2 FQGNSA. V was pared by 0 bases and J by 2 bases, with 5 bases of the junction left unmatched. The CDR3 contains 17 residues. The CDR3 here is CASSLARGTSGQETQYF. The CDR3 DNA follows: TGTGCCAGCAGCTTAGCGCGTGGGACTAGCGGACAAGAGACCCAGTACTTC. The complete variable domain, with remaining parts taken from reference TRBV7-2 and TRBJ2-5, reads GAGVSQSPSNKVTEKGKDVELRCDPISGHTALYWYRQSLGQGLEFLIYFQGNSAPDKSGLPSDRFSAERTGGSVSTLTIQRTQQEDSAVYLCASSLARGTSGQETQYFGPGTRLLVL.

The table lists this clonotype with a few counts. J is TRBJ2-7 and V is TRBV15, with 7 bases that match TRBD1. This CDR3 spans 16 amino acids. Germline V gene sequence: CDR1 LNHNV, CDR2 YYDKDF (reference sequence). Unmatched junction bases numbered 14, after V lost 5 bases and J lost 4 bases. The CDR3, as DNA: TGTGCCACCAGCTCTTTTTTTACAGGGGCGAAATACGAGCAGTACTTC. This translates into CATSSFFTGAKYEQYF.

CDR3 DNA sequence: TGTGCCAGCAGTTTCGACCCCTATAGGGGCAATGAGCAGTTCTTC. Its protein is CASSFDPYRGNEQFF. J is TRBJ2-1 and V is TRBV6-5; tentatively, D is TRBD1 (5 bases). This CDR3 has 15 amino acids. CDR1 and CDR2 (germline): MNHEY, SVGAGI. V lost 4 bases to trimming and J lost 6 bases, with 16 bases between them.

The table lists this clonotype with a count of one. CDR3 bases: TGTGCCAGCAGTTTAGGTGCGGGGGGCCTATCAGAGACCCAGTACTTC. Its protein product is CASSLGAGGLSETQYF. The V gene is TRBV27, the J gene TRBJ2-5; 8 bases agree with TRBD2. Losses at the gene ends were 2 bases for V and 4 bases for J; bases not matched to a gene: 9. The CDR3 covers 16 residues. Germline CDR1 and CDR2: MNHEY and SMNVEV (reference sequence).

The chain couples TRBV11-2 to TRBJ2-7; D unclear. Germline loops: CDR1 SGHAT, CDR2 FQNNGV. This CDR3 spans 14 amino acids. Trimming shortened V by 1 base and J by 4 bases, and 11 bases separated the two germline ends. The CDR3 loop is CASSLGSSRYEQYF. In DNA form, the CDR3 reads TGTGCCAGCAGCTTAGGCTCATCGAGGTACGAGCAGTACTTC.

In this sample, this clonotype turned up a few times. The gene calls are TRBV28 and TRBJ1-6, with D hard to call. This CDR3 region has 15 residues. The V end was cut by 5 bases, the J end by 10 bases, with 18 bases between. The V gene's germline CDR1 is MDHEN and CDR2 SYDVKM. CDR3 sequence: CASSAPTDPGSPLHF. The CDR3 DNA follows: TGTGCCAGCAGTGCCCCAACAGACCCGGGGTCACCCCTCCACTTT.

The table lists this clonotype with a few counts. This sequence joins TRBV3-1 and TRBJ2-4; D possibly matches TRBD1 or TRBD2 (6 bases each). Per the germline V gene, CDR1 is LGHDT and CDR2 is YNNKEL (reference sequence). V was pared by 4 bases and J by 7 bases, with 14 bases between. The CDR3 is 14 residues long. The CDR3 loop reads CASSLSEGVNIQYF. The DNA of the CDR3 is TGTGCCAGCAGCCTGTCGGAGGGGGTTAACATTCAGTACTTC. Based on the CDR3 plus reference TRBV3-1 and TRBJ2-4, the full variable domain is DTAVSQTPKYLVTQMGNDKSIKCEQNLGHDTMYWYKQDSKKFLKIMFSYNNKELIINETVPNRFSPKSPDKAHLNLHINSLELGDSAVYFCASSLSEGVNIQYFGAGTRLSVL.

The V call is TRBV6-2 or TRBV6-3, the J call TRBJ2-7; D is unclear. V was clipped by 2 bases and J by 3 bases, with 5 bases between them. CDR3 length: 12 residues. Germline V gene sequence: CDR1 MNHEY, CDR2 SVGEGT. CDR3 sequence: CASSYHSYEQYF. The DNA of the CDR3 is TGTGCCAGCAGTTACCACAGCTACGAGCAGTACTTC.

This clonotype was detected many times. CDR3 DNA sequence: TGCGCCAGCAGCCAAGATGGGGGGCGAGACACCATATATTTT. This codes for CASSQDGGRDTIYF. The chain combines TRBV4-1 with TRBJ1-3, with D possibly TRBD1 on 6 matching bases. V was pared by 0 bases and J by 8 bases, with 11 bases between. Germline V gene data show CDR1 as MGHRA and CDR2 as YSYEKL. The CDR3 spans 14 residues.

This clonotype was detected many times. This CDR3 reads CASSLAPLSGNTEAFF. The CDR3 nucleotides are TGTGCCAGCAGCTTAGCACCTCTGAGTGGGAACACTGAAGCTTTCTTT. The gene calls are TRBV7-2 and TRBJ1-1; D not certain. The germline V gene encodes CDR1 SGHTA and CDR2 FQGNSA. V lost 0 bases and J 1 base, leaving 12 bases between the germline ends. The length of the CDR3 is 16 residues. Full variable domain (missing parts from reference TRBV7-2 and TRBJ1-1): GAGVSQSPSNKVTEKGKDVELRCDPISGHTALYWYRQSLGQGLEFLIYFQGNSAPDKSGLPSDRFSAERTGGSVSTLTIQRTQQEDSAVYLCASSLAPLSGNTEAFFGQGTRLTVV.

This clonotype was seen ten or more times. This chain connects TRBV28 to TRBJ2-7, with D perhaps given as TRBD1 or TRBD2 (5 bases each). The ends were cut back, 8 bases at V and 1 base at J, with 12 bases in the middle. The germline V gene encodes CDR1 MDHEN and CDR2 SYDVKM. CDR3 length: 13 residues. CDR3 region: CASWDRRSYEQYF. CDR3 in DNA: TGTGCCAGCTGGGACCGGCGGTCCTACGAGCAGTACTTC. Supplemented by reference TRBV28 and TRBJ2-7, the full variable domain reads DVKVTQSSRYLVKRTGEKVFLECVQDMDHENMFWYRQDPGLGLRLIYFSYDVKMKEKGDIPEGYSVSREKKERFSLILESASTNQTSMYLCASWDRRSYEQYFGPGTRLTVT.

This clonotype appeared many times. The J gene is TRBJ2-7, the V gene TRBV20-1, with D possibly called TRBD1 or TRBD2 (5 bases each). V was cut by 3 bases and J by 7 bases, with 13 bases left in between. From germline, CDR1 is DFQATT and CDR2 SNEGSKA (reference sequence). CDR3 size: 12 residues. In DNA form, the CDR3 reads TGCAGTGCTAGCCTTCTGGGACCTGAGCAGTACTTC. This codes for CSASLLGPEQYF.

The V call is TRBV6-2 or TRBV6-3, the J call TRBJ2-5, with D possibly being TRBD1 (6 bases). Gene TRBJ2-1 matches the end of the DNA better, so the J call may be wrong. Germline V gives CDR1 MNHEY, CDR2 SVGEGT. The CDR3 contains 12 residues. CDR3: CASTDQGNEQFF. For the CDR3, the DNA is TGTGCCAGCACGGACCAGGGGAATGAGCAGTTCTTC.

This clonotype was seen many times. The genes are TRBV6-1 and TRBJ2-7; D is perhaps TRBD2 (5 bases). The germline CDR1 and CDR2 sequences are MNHNS and SASEGT. The CDR3 totals 15 residues. Trimming removed 7 bases at V and 0 bases at J, with 16 bases between. The CDR3 loop reads CASKPLGGPSYEQYF. CDR3 sequence (DNA): TGTGCCAGCAAGCCCCTAGGAGGTCCCTCCTACGAGCAGTACTTC.

This clonotype is a singleton in its sample. The chain links TRBV11-1 to TRBJ1-1; 7 positions match TRBD1. The CDR3 length is 18 residues. V dropped 5 bases and J dropped 5; count of bases not matched to a gene: 20. Germline values: CDR1 SGHAT, CDR2 FQDESV (reference sequence). The CDR3 loop is CASSPAHRGPSPGTEAFF. The CDR3 coding sequence is TGTGCCAGCAGCCCCGCCCACAGGGGCCCCTCCCCCGGGACTGAAGCTTTCTTT.

The V gene is TRBV30, the J gene TRBJ1-6; D ambiguous. The CDR3 is 13 residues long. Trimming pared 3 bases from V and 4 bases from J, leaving 7 bases between. CDR1 is GTSNPN and CDR2 is SVGIG in the germline V gene (reference sequence). In DNA form, the CDR3 reads TGTGCCTGGAGCTTAGGGTATAATTCACCCCTCCACTTT. It is translated as CAWSLGYNSPLHF.

Note on this clonotype: The junction differs from germline at one of its ends, possibly a read error. V usage is TRBV27 and J usage is TRBJ2-6; TRBD1 matches 7 bases. CDR1 is MNHEY, CDR2 SMNVEV, per germline (reference sequence). The CDR3 length is 16 residues. The chain's CDR3 is CASRQGSREWANVPTF. In DNA, the CDR3 is TGTGCCAGCAGACAGGGGAGTAGAGAGTGGGCCAACGTCCCGACTTTC.

The chain has TRBV12-3 or TRBV12-4 and TRBJ1-1; TRBD1 matches 10 bases. Trimming took 6 bases from V and 10 from J; bases not matched to a gene: 8. The CDR3 loop spans 13 amino acids. DNA for the CDR3: TGTGCCAGCAGCCGAGACAGGGGGCTGGTAGCTTTCTTT. This encodes CASSRDRGLVAFF.